This TCR beta chain was profiled in a study of shared clonotypes between healthy human individuals (dated by TCRdb to about 2020). With regard to the full study: Three men and a couple of women, aged 18 to 49 years, made up the cohort. Between about 0.9 and 10 billion PBMCs per donor were obtained by leukapheresis. Libraries were prepared and TCR repertoires were sequenced by different laboratories using diverse techniques, in order to increase sequencing depth and limit assay-specific biases. Blood TCR repertoires of about five healthy adults were deeply sequenced to estimate repertoire size and the extent of clonotype sharing between individuals.

On this clone: The antigen it recognizes is unknown. Base qualities are missing; no much larger clone stands one base away.

Using the deep immunoSEQ assay, TCR CDR3 regions were amplified from genomic DNA by multiplex PCR. Extracted genomic DNA from each cell subset was distributed evenly across all wells of several immunoSEQ 96-well plates, and each plate was treated as a replicate. Each replicate PCR for unsorted PBMC received around 330 ng genomic DNA, equal to about 30,000 T cell genomes. Ten immunoSEQ deep assay plates were used to sequence unsorted PBMC genomic DNA. Purified libraries were quantified with a Qubit 3.0 fluorometer, sized on a Bioanalyzer 2100, and re-quantified with the KAPA Library Quantification kit. Each immunoSEQ 96-well plate was sequenced on its own single-read 150-cycle Illumina NextSeq 550 flow cell. In the original analysis: Because only junctional sequences without quality scores were contained in the immunoSEQ output, filtering matching that applied to full-length reads could not be performed. To assign V/J genes and CDR3, sequences were annotated against IMGT germline references using PyIR, a Python wrapper for IgBLAST v1.9. Reads were filtered out if the reads had weak V/J assignments (E-value above 1e-6), no CDR3, stop codons, out-of-frame junctions, or ambiguous translated residues. V3J clonotypes were defined as sequences sharing an identical inferred V gene, J gene, and CDR3 amino acid sequence. Percentage overlap between repertoires was computed as shared unique clonotypes divided by the size of the smaller repertoire. Repertoire richness was assessed with RTK rarefaction, the Chao1 estimator, and Recon v2.1 estimates of unobserved clonotypes. The table comes from immuneACCESS by way of TCRdb, which keeps in-frame sequences with V and J called. Part of the clones is missing from these tables; in studies checked, under half for an unresolved V gene and the rest for unknown reasons. D and trimming come from the DNA, and the V and J calls and clone size come from that table. The sample data list 490,000 or so clones, and 76% of these were observed just once. The ten largest account for 13% of the sample.

Donors were healthy HIV-negative adults with no recently reported acute infections or vaccinations. Every donor was a Caucasian adult residing in Nashville, Tennessee, USA. For unsorted samples, tens of millions of PBMCs were counted and genomic DNA was extracted with the QIAamp DNA Blood Mini kit. After blood collection by leukapheresis, PBMCs were isolated using Ficoll-Histopaque density gradient centrifugation and then cryopreserved in the vapor phase of liquid nitrogen. The germline V gene provides CDR1 KGHSH and CDR2 LQKENI. Cut back by 4 bases and 2 bases, the V and J ends lie 8 bases apart. The CDR3 holds 13 amino acids from the cysteine to the phenylalanine. Kept here is only the CDR3 DNA, which spans 39 bases and is read in frame from base 1. Study-wide findings and limitations: Sampling was restricted to blood, and TCR repertoires in tissues likely differ from the TCR repertoires found in blood. Based on pairwise subsampling, the degree of clonotype sharing among donors was expected to be affected by sequencing depth. Because the study included only a small number of donors, the genetic and exposure-history diversity represented was limited.

The V and J genes are TRBV18 and TRBJ1-2, with TRBD1 tentatively as D gene (5 bases match). The TCR was taken from a woman aged 40-49 years in good health. Some clones in this sample may be carry-over from other donors' samples. Sample: PBMCs. The CDR3 loop reads CASSQDKNYGYTF. The sequence in DNA is TGTGCCAGCTCACAGGACAAGAACTATGGCTACACCTTC.